Below, 25 T cell receptor beta chains from the same sample are listed, as sequenced in a study of blood T cells in healthy people across ages. A second PCR of 7 to 11 cycles used a sample-barcoded 5' primer and a J-beta primer mix. TCRdb processed the 5' RACE reads anew with MiXCR; each CDR3 protein has one entry. Of 1,800,000 or so distinct CDR3 sequences in the sample, roughly two fifths were seen once. Sequencing was done on a sample of blood. The receptor source for this set is a human donor in good health.

CDR3: CASSNLPGQGTEAFF. The CDR3 DNA is TGTGCCAGTAGTAATTTACCGGGACAGGGGACTGAAGCTTTCTTT. The chain recombines TRBV19 with TRBJ1-1; 10 bases are shared with TRBD1. After removal of 4 bases from V and 5 bases from J, the junction contained 7 bases not matched to a gene. The CDR3 spans 15 residues. Germline CDR1 and CDR2: LNHDA and SQIVND (reference sequence).

This clonotype appeared a few times. This chain connects TRBV4-3 to TRBJ2-7; possible D gene TRBD1, 5 bases. V was shortened by 4 bases and J by 4 bases, with 11 bases between the two germline ends. The germline gives CDR1 LGHNA, CDR2 YSLEER. The CDR3 is made up of 13 amino acids. CDR3 loop: CASSLETDYEQYF. In DNA form, the CDR3 reads TGCGCCAGCAGCCTAGAGACAGATTACGAGCAGTACTTC.

A few counts support this clonotype. The V call is TRBV11-2, the J call TRBJ2-7; TRBD1 aligns across 8 bases. The CDR3 is made up of 14 amino acids. Germline CDR1 SGHAT, CDR2 FQNNGV. J lost 4 bases, V lost 5 bases, and 7 bases had no gene match. As DNA, the CDR3 is TGTGCCAGCAGCCCGGACAGGGTAGAGTACGAGCAGTACTTC. Its translation is CASSPDRVEYEQYF.

This clonotype came up many times. The rearrangement links TRBV29-1 to TRBJ2-1; 10 bases are shared with TRBD2. The CDR3 sequence is 15 residues long. Germline CDR1 SQVTM, CDR2 ANQGSEA. Losses at the gene ends were 0 bases for V and 6 bases for J; bases not matched to a gene: 5. Here the CDR3 DNA reads TGCAGCGTTGAAGAGGGAGCGGGGGGGCCCAATGAGCAGTTCTTC. Translation gives CSVEEGAGGPNEQFF.

In regard to this clonotype: One junction end disagrees with the germline gene, perhaps due to a read error. J is TRBJ2-7 and V is TRBV5-1; D gene uncertain. Germline V lookup: CDR1 SGHRS, CDR2 YFSETQ. The CDR3 has 14 amino acids. CDR3 in amino acids: CASSLGANSHEQYF. CDR3 in DNA: TGCGCCAGCAGCTTGGGGGCCAACTCCCACGAGCAGTACTTC.

The genes are TRBV29-1 and TRBJ1-4; perhaps TRBD1 as D (6 bases). Trimming removed 4 bases from V and 7 bases from J, with 13 bases in between. Germline CDR1 reads SQVTM; CDR2 reads ANQGSEA. The CDR3 is 13 amino acids. CDR3 amino acids: CSVGTADREKLFF. In nucleotides, the CDR3 is TGCAGCGTTGGGACAGCCGATCGTGAAAAACTGTTTTTT. The whole variable domain, remainder taken from reference TRBV29-1 and TRBJ1-4, is SAVISQKPSRDICQRGTSLTIQCQVDSQVTMMFWYRQQPGQSLTLIATANQGSEATYESGFVIDKFPISRPNLTFSTLTVSNMSPEDSSIYLCSVGTADREKLFFGSGTQLSVL.

The chain recombines TRBV4-3 with TRBJ1-5, with D perhaps TRBD1 (5 bases). Trimming removed 4 bases at V and 11 bases at J, with 15 bases between. Per germline, CDR1 LGHNA and CDR2 YSLEER. The CDR3 runs 13 residues. In nucleotides, the CDR3 is TGCGCCAGCAGCCTAGGTTCGGGGCAAGCCCAGCATTTT. Translation gives CASSLGSGQAQHF.

For the CDR3, the DNA is TGTGCCAGCAGACCTATCGGACTAGCGGGAAATGAGCAGTTCTTC. This encodes CASRPIGLAGNEQFF. The rearrangement links TRBV11-2 to TRBJ2-1, with 12 bases identical to TRBD2. Trimming took 6 bases from V and 7 from J; bases not matched to a gene: 7. The germline gives CDR1 SGHAT, CDR2 FQNNGV. The CDR3 covers 15 residues.

In its sample, this clonotype was seen many times. The rearrangement uses TRBV12-3 or TRBV12-4 and TRBJ2-7; 9 bases agree with TRBD1. This CDR3 spans 15 amino acids. With V trimmed by 5 bases and J by 1 base, 6 bases remained unmatched. DNA for the CDR3: TGTGCCAGCAGTCCCGGACAGGGGAGGTCCTACGAGCAGTACTTC. Encoded protein: CASSPGQGRSYEQYF.

This clonotype has only a few counts. V and J are TRBV4-3 and TRBJ2-1; 7 bases match TRBD2. The CDR3 is 14 residues long. J gave up 6 bases and V 3 bases, and 5 bases lay outside the gene matches. In germline, CDR1 is LGHNA, CDR2 YSLEER. CDR3 loop: CASSQQGGGNEQFF. Here the CDR3 DNA reads TGCGCCAGCAGCCAGCAGGGCGGGGGCAATGAGCAGTTCTTC.

V and J are TRBV4-3 and TRBJ2-3, with 7 bases fitting TRBD1. Germline values: CDR1 LGHNA, CDR2 YSLEER. Germline trimming cut 4 bases from V and 2 bases from J; bases unmatched to any gene: 9. This CDR3 has 16 amino acids. The chain's CDR3 is CASSPRTGGPTDTQYF. CDR3 DNA sequence: TGCGCCAGCAGCCCGAGGACAGGAGGCCCCACAGATACGCAGTATTTT.

In its sample, this clonotype was seen many times. V is TRBV29-1 and J is TRBJ1-2; D is unclear. V was clipped by 4 bases and J by 4 bases, with 7 bases between them. The CDR3 spans 11 residues. From germline, CDR1 is SQVTM and CDR2 ANQGSEA. CDR3 sequence reads: CSVADLYGYTF. In DNA, the CDR3 is TGCAGCGTTGCAGATCTCTATGGCTACACCTTC.

The gene calls are TRBV20-1 and TRBJ2-5; the match to TRBD2 covers 9 bases. This CDR3 has 14 amino acids. Trimming cost V 3 bases and J 5 bases; bases outside gene matches: 7. CDR1 and CDR2 from the germline V gene are DFQATT and SNEGSKA (reference sequence). The CDR3 loop is CSARTSGFRETQYF. CDR3 sequence (DNA): TGCAGTGCTAGGACTAGCGGTTTTAGGGAGACCCAGTACTTC.

J is TRBJ2-7 and V is TRBV7-2, with 10 bases fitting TRBD1. V lost 4 bases to trimming and J lost 6 bases; unmatched junction nucleotides: 9. The germline gives CDR1 SGHTA, CDR2 FQGNSA. CDR3 length equals 15 residues. The CDR3 region has the DNA TGTGCCAGCAGCTCGACAGGGGGCGCTTTTGGCGAGCAGTACTTC. Its protein product is CASSSTGGAFGEQYF.

There are many counts of this clonotype. This chain joins TRBV29-1 and TRBJ2-7; D remains unclear. Trimming took off 2 bases at V and 3 bases at J, with 8 bases between the two ends. CDR3 size: 12 residues. Germline V CDR1 and CDR2: SQVTM, ANQGSEA. The CDR3 loop is CSVETEYYEQYF. For the CDR3, the DNA is TGCAGCGTTGAAACAGAATACTACGAGCAGTACTTC.

The rearrangement joins TRBV18 to TRBJ1-5; the D gene is possibly TRBD1 (5 bases). V was trimmed by 4 bases and J by 5 bases, leaving 15 bases between them. The CDR3 is 15 amino acids. From germline, CDR1 is KGHSH and CDR2 LQKENI. CDR3 loop: CASSREQGMDQPQHF. The CDR3, as DNA: TGTGCCAGCTCACGAGAGCAGGGCATGGATCAGCCCCAGCATTTT.

The chain uses TRBV5-1 and TRBJ2-2; no definite D call. Trimming left V 4 bases short and J 0 bases short, with 10 bases between. This CDR3 comprises 15 residues. Per germline, CDR1 SGHRS and CDR2 YFSETQ. As DNA, the CDR3 is TGCGCCAGCAGCCCAAGACGGACGAACACCGGGGAGCTGTTTTTT. The encoded protein is CASSPRRTNTGELFF. Supplemented by reference TRBV5-1 and TRBJ2-2, the full variable domain reads KAGVTQTPRYLIKTRGQQVTLSCSPISGHRSVSWYQQTPGQGLQFLFEYFSETQRNKGNFPGRFSGRQFSNSRSEMNVSTLELGDSALYLCASSPRRTNTGELFFGEGSRLTVL.

This clonotype was observed a handful of times. The rearrangement joins TRBV6-5 to TRBJ2-7, with D perhaps TRBD1 (6 bases). CDR3 size: 15 residues. Trimming pared 0 bases from V and 2 bases from J, leaving 11 bases between. CDR1 is MNHEY and CDR2 is SVGAGI in the germline V gene. CDR3 DNA sequence: TGTGCCAGCAGTTACTCAAGGGGGACCGCCTACGAGCAGTACTTC. Its protein product is CASSYSRGTAYEQYF.

The CDR3 nucleotides read TGTGCCAGCAGCTTTTATCAGGTGGTCAAGGATGGCTACACCTTC. Encoded protein: CASSFYQVVKDGYTF. The chain employs TRBV7-9 and TRBJ1-2; D not certain. The germline gives CDR1 SEHNR, CDR2 FQNEAQ (reference sequence). Trimming pared 3 bases from V and 6 bases from J, leaving 17 bases between. There are 15 residues in the CDR3.

This clonotype has just a few counts. The chain couples TRBV29-1 to TRBJ2-3; D call uncertain. Germline V gene lookup returns CDR1 SQVTM and CDR2 ANQGSEA. Trimming took off 7 bases at V and 3 bases at J, with 14 bases between the two ends. This CDR3 contains 13 residues. CDR3 DNA sequence: TGCAGCGCCTTGATGATAGTGACAGATACGCAGTATTTT. Its protein is CSALMIVTDTQYF.

CDR3 nucleotide sequence: TGTGCCAGCAGCTTAATTTCTAGCGGGGGTTACGAGCAGTACTTC. Protein: CASSLISSGGYEQYF. The chain uses TRBV7-9 and TRBJ2-5; 10 bases match TRBD2. The end of the DNA is better explained by TRBJ2-7, so the J call may be wrong. The CDR3 sequence is 15 residues long. Germline CDR1 reads SEHNR; CDR2 reads FQNEAQ (reference sequence).

This clonotype was found a few times. The chain couples TRBV4-2 to TRBJ1-2; 8 bases fit TRBD1. The CDR3 sequence is 16 residues long. J lost 4 bases, V lost 0 bases, and 7 bases had no gene match. Germline V gene sequence: CDR1 LGHNA, CDR2 YNFKEQ. CDR3 sequence reads: CASSQEETGDSYGYTF. In DNA, the CDR3 is TGTGCCAGCAGCCAAGAGGAGACAGGGGATAGCTATGGCTACACCTTC.

This clonotype was seen only once. The rearrangement uses TRBV18 and TRBJ2-1; 10 nucleotides agree with TRBD2. CDR3 length: 16 residues. Germline loops: CDR1 KGHSH, CDR2 LQKENI. V shed 4 bases and J 4 bases; nucleotides not matched to a gene: 7. In DNA, the CDR3 is TGTGCCAGCTCACAGAATAGCGGGGGGCGATACAATGAGCAGTTCTTC. Amino acids: CASSQNSGGRYNEQFF.

The chain recombines TRBV4-2 with TRBJ2-1; a weak D match, TRBD1 (6 bases). CDR3 length equals 15 residues. V was trimmed by 4 bases and J by 2 bases, leaving 12 bases between them. CDR1 and CDR2 from the germline V gene are LGHNA and YNFKEQ. For the CDR3, the DNA is TGTGCCAGCAGCCGTGCAGGGGAAACCTACAATGAGCAGTTCTTC. Encoded protein: CASSRAGETYNEQFF.

The J gene is TRBJ2-1, the V gene TRBV13; 10 nucleotides match TRBD1. With 0 bases clipped from V and 10 bases from J, the junction kept 12 bases outside the gene matches. Germline CDR1 and CDR2: PRHDT and FYEKMQ (reference sequence). There are 17 residues in the CDR3. CDR3 bases: TGTGCCAGCAGCTTAGGGACAGGGGGCGAGAAGTTGTGCGAGCAGTTCTTC. This translates into CASSLGTGGEKLCEQFF.